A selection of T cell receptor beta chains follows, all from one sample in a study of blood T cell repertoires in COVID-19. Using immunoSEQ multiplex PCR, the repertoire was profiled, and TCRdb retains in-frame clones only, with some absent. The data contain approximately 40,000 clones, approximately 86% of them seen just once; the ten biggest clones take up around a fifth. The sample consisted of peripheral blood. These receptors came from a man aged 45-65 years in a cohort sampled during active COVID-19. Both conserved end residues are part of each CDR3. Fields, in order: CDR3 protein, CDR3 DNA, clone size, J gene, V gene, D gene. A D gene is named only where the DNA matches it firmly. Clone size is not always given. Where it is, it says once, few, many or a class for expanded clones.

CASSLGLAGQAKNIQYF TGCGCCAGCAGCCTGGGACTAGCGGGGCAAGCCAAAAACATTCAGTACTTC . TRBJ2-4 TRBV5-1 TRBD2
CASSPSYSGNEKLFF TGTGCCAGTAGTCCAAGCTACAGTGGGAATGAAAAACTGTTTTTT . TRBJ1-4 TRBV19 .
CASSLSRGGTEAFF TGTGCCAGCAGTTTATCAAGGGGTGGGACTGAAGCTTTCTTT . TRBJ1-1 TRBV27 .
CASSLEGQGPPNQPQHF TGTGCCAGCAGTTTAGAGGGACAGGGGCCTCCTAATCAGCCCCAGCATTTT once TRBJ1-5 TRBV27 TRBD1
CASSTSTGGGYTF TGTGCCAGCAGCACATCGACAGGGGGCGGCTACACCTTC . TRBJ1-2 TRBV7-3 TRBD1
CASSEGTSGGGGEQFF TGTGCCAGCAGTGAAGGGACTAGCGGGGGAGGAGGTGAGCAGTTCTTC . TRBJ2-1 TRBV6-4 TRBD2
CASSYRGFNSPLHF TGTGCCAGCAGTTATCGAGGGTTTAATTCACCCCTCCACTTT . TRBJ1-6 TRBV6-5 .
CASSRGQGANTGELFF TGCGCCAGCAGCCGTGGACAGGGGGCCAACACCGGGGAGCTGTTTTTT . TRBJ2-2 TRBV4-3 TRBD1
CASSQDGAQGLEFF TGTGCCAGCAGCCAAGATGGGGCACAGGGTTTGGAGTTCTTC . TRBJ2-1 TRBV14 .
CASRGLEGGGEETQYF TGTGCCAGCAGAGGTCTGGAGGGCGGGGGGGAAGAGACCCAGTACTTC . TRBJ2-5 TRBV7-2 TRBD2
CASSSHEGGHTEAFF TGTGCCAGCAGCTCCCACGAGGGGGGGCACACTGAAGCTTTCTTT . TRBJ1-1 TRBV11-3 .
CASSKALPPPGGLNSPLHF TGTGCCAGCAGCAAAGCTCTACCACCGCCGGGGGGGTTGAATTCACCCCTCCACTTT . TRBJ1-6 TRBV21-1 .
CSVSSGRERTQFF TGCAGCGTATCTAGCGGGAGGGAAAGAACACAGTTCTTC once TRBJ2-1 TRBV29-1 TRBD2
CATSRVWTSQGAKNIQYF TGTGCCACCAGCAGAGTTTGGACTAGCCAGGGAGCCAAAAACATTCAGTACTTC large TRBJ2-4 TRBV15 TRBD2
CASSTRTSGAWGGTDTQYF TGTGCCAGCAGCACCCGGACTAGCGGGGCCTGGGGGGGCACAGATACGCAGTATTTT . TRBJ2-3 TRBV11-3 TRBD2
CVSSTSSTGVDREQYF TGTGTCAGCAGTACTTCATCGACAGGGGTGGATCGCGAGCAGTACTTC . TRBJ2-7 TRBV27 TRBD1
CAGSGNTDTQYF TGTGCCGGTAGCGGGAACACAGATACGCAGTATTTT . TRBJ2-3 TRBV30 TRBD2
CASSTRNRGNSPLHF TGTGCCAGTAGTACCAGAAACCGCGGTAATTCACCCCTCCACTTT . TRBJ1-6 TRBV19 .
CASSLPPFQQGVNYEQYF TGTGCCAGCAGCCTCCCTCCCTTCCAACAGGGCGTCAACTACGAGCAGTACTTC . TRBJ2-7 TRBV7-9 .
CASSPDIVPYEQYF TGTGCCAGCAGCCCAGATATCGTTCCCTACGAGCAGTACTTC . TRBJ2-7 TRBV7-9 .
CASSLSQGKRNEKLFF TGTGCCAGCTCGCTCTCTCAGGGGAAAAGGAATGAAAAACTGTTTTTT once TRBJ1-4 TRBV18 .
CASSFPAGGLETQYF TGCGCCAGCAGCTTCCCAGCGGGGGGCCTCGAGACCCAGTACTTC few TRBJ2-5 TRBV5-1 TRBD2
CASSRGGYTF TGTGCCAGCAGCCGAGGGGGCTACACCTTC . TRBJ1-2 TRBV7-9 .
CASSSGVVYHEQFF TGTGCCAGCAGTTCGGGGGTAGTGTACCATGAGCAGTTCTTC once TRBJ2-1 TRBV5-8 .
CASRAGLAGAYEQYF TGTGCCAGCAGGGCGGGACTAGCGGGGGCTTACGAGCAGTACTTC . TRBJ2-7 TRBV11-3 TRBD2
CASSLELAGSVEQFF TGCGCCAGCAGTCTCGAACTAGCTGGGAGTGTTGAGCAGTTCTTC . TRBJ2-1 TRBV5-1 .
CATSRVKHSTDTQYF TGTGCCACCAGCAGAGTGAAGCACAGCACAGATACGCAGTATTTT . TRBJ2-3 TRBV15 .
CASSQAVGASGGEKDTQYF TGTGCCAGCAGCCAAGCAGTCGGGGCTAGCGGAGGGGAGAAAGATACGCAGTATTTT . TRBJ2-3 TRBV14 TRBD2
CASRPSGGSYNEQFF TGTGCCAGCAGGCCTAGCGGGGGCTCCTACAATGAGCAGTTCTTC . TRBJ2-1 TRBV6-2/TRBV6-3 TRBD2
CASSLGLAEFNEQFF TGTGCCAGCAGCTTAGGGCTAGCTGAATTCAATGAGCAGTTCTTC once TRBJ2-1 TRBV7-9 .
CASSQGMNTEAFF TGTGCCAGCAGTCAGGGCATGAACACTGAAGCTTTCTTT . TRBJ1-1 TRBV6-5 .
CASSLDRTQTDTQYF TGTGCCAGCAGCTTGGACAGGACGCAAACAGATACGCAGTATTTT . TRBJ2-3 TRBV5-4 .
CASSPTSTGELFF TGTGCCAGCAGCCCTACGAGCACCGGGGAGCTGTTTTTT medium-sized TRBJ2-2 TRBV9 .
CASRDRNTEAFF TGTGCCAGCAGGGACAGGAACACTGAAGCTTTCTTT . TRBJ1-1 TRBV2 .
CASSQGLSGLILYTF TGCGCCAGCAGCCAAGGTCTCTCGGGACTGATTCTCTACACCTTC . TRBJ1-2 TRBV4-1 .
CASSQEIRNEKLFF TGCGCCAGCAGCCAAGAGATTCGGAATGAAAAACTGTTTTTT . TRBJ1-4 TRBV4-1 .
CASSPRLAENTGELFF TGTGCCAGCAGCCCCCGACTAGCGGAGAACACCGGGGAGCTGTTTTTT . TRBJ2-2 TRBV7-9 TRBD2
CASSLRGGANVLTF TGTGCCAGCAGCTTAAGAGGTGGGGCCAACGTCCTGACTTTC . TRBJ2-6 TRBV7-9 .
CASSQDLIGTIQNEQFF TGCGCCAGCAGCCAAGATTTAATTGGGACTATTCAAAATGAGCAGTTCTTC . TRBJ2-1 TRBV4-3 TRBD2
CATSTSRGGYGYTF TGTGCCACCAGCACCTCCAGGGGCGGCTATGGCTACACCTTC . TRBJ1-2 TRBV15 .
CAWETGSGANVLTF TGTGCCTGGGAGACAGGGTCCGGGGCCAACGTCCTGACTTTC . TRBJ2-6 TRBV30 TRBD1
CASSPFRGAGELFF TGTGCCAGCAGCCCCTTCAGGGGTGCCGGGGAGCTGTTTTTT once TRBJ2-2 TRBV6-5 .
CASSPNDRGGNTIYF TGTGCCAGCTCACCAAACGACAGGGGTGGAAACACCATATATTTT . TRBJ1-3 TRBV18 TRBD1
CASSPLGGDEQYF TGTGCCAGTAGTCCTCTCGGGGGGGACGAGCAGTACTTC few TRBJ2-7 TRBV19 TRBD2
CTSSQDLVSGGGMAKNIQYF TGCACCAGCAGCCAAGATCTGGTTAGCGGGGGGGGCATGGCCAAAAACATTCAGTACTTC . TRBJ2-4 TRBV1 .